Listed here are 3 T cell receptor beta chains from one sample, sequenced in a study of CD8+CD57+ T cells in acquired aplastic anemia. TCR beta VDJ and CDR3 profiling used genomic DNA as template. TCRdb itself ran the reads through MiXCR, one entry per CDR3 protein. Among 400,000 to 500,000 distinct CDR3 sequences listed, under 80% were seen once. Sequenced material: sorted CD4+, CD8+, or CD8+CD57+ T cells (not recorded which) from PBMCs. These receptors were obtained from a human donor in good health, serving as a control.

Concerning this clonotype itself: A much larger clonotype is one base distant, so this may be a read error. This chain uses TRBV6-2 or TRBV6-3 with TRBJ1-1, with unresolved D. This CDR3 spans 12 amino acids. Germline V lookup: CDR1 MNHEY, CDR2 SVGEGT. CDR3 loop: CVSTGLGTEAFF. DNA of the CDR3: TGTGTCAGCACGGGGTTGGGCACTGAAGCTTTCTTT.

This clonotype was counted at least ten times. This chain links TRBV20-1 with TRBJ1-4; tentatively, D is TRBD1 (5 bases). Deletions cut 6 bases from V and 4 bases from J, with 15 bases between. In germline, CDR1 is DFQATT, CDR2 SNEGSKA (reference sequence). The CDR3 runs to 14 residues. Here the CDR3 DNA reads TGCAGTGCCGGCCGGGACGGCCTTAATGAAAAACTGTTTTTT. It codes for CSAGRDGLNEKLFF.

The chain uses TRBV7-3 and TRBJ2-7; D might be TRBD1 (6 bases). V was cut by 5 bases and J by 4 bases, with 12 bases left in between. The CDR3 length is 13 residues. Germline V gene lookup returns CDR1 SGHTA and CDR2 FQGTGA. The chain's CDR3 is CASSTRQDYEQYF. The CDR3, as DNA: TGTGCCAGCAGCACCCGACAGGATTACGAGCAGTACTTC.